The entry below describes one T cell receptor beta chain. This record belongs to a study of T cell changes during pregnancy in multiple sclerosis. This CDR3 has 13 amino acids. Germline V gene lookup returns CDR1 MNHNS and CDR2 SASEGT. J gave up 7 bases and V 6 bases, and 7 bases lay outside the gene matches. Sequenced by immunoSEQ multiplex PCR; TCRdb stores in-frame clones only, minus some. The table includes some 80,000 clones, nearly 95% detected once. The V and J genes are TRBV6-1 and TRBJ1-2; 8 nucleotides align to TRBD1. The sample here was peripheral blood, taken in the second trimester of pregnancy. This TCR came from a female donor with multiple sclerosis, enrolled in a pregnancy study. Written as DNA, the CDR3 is TGTGCCAGCAGGAGGACAGGGAGATCTGGCTACACCTTC. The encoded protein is CASRRTGRSGYTF.